These 10 T cell receptor beta chains originate from one sample sequenced in a study of identical twins. MiXCR, run by TCRdb on the 5' RACE reads, gives a single entry per CDR3 protein. The sample includes 1.5 million to 2 million distinct CDR3 sequences, around 29% of them seen just once. The sample comprised cord blood. These receptors were obtained from a newborn girl in good health.

The chain is built from TRBV27 and TRBJ2-5, with 14 bases that match TRBD2. The germline gives CDR1 MNHEY, CDR2 SMNVEV (reference sequence). The CDR3 has 19 residues. J was trimmed by 11 bases and V by 1 base; bases with no gene match: 18. This CDR3 reads CASSLLTSGGAGLRNEQYF. The CDR3 DNA follows: TGTGCCAGCAGTTTATTGACTAGCGGGGGGGCGGGTTTAAGGAATGAGCAGTACTTC.

In this sample, this clonotype turned up a few times. The rearrangement joins TRBV12-3 or TRBV12-4 to TRBJ1-4; D is unresolved. Between the trimmed V and J ends, which lost 7 bases and 0 bases, there was a span of 12 bases. This CDR3 is built from 15 residues. In DNA form, the CDR3 reads TGTGCCAGCACCCCGTTCGGTGCAACTAATGAAAAACTGTTTTTT. Encoded protein: CASTPFGATNEKLFF.

As regards this clonotype: One junction end disagrees with the germline gene, perhaps due to a read error. The DNA of the CDR3 is TGTGCCAGCAGCCAATCCGACACCGCTCAAGAGACCCGGTACTTC. Residues: CASSQSDTAQETRYF. This chain links TRBV14 with TRBJ2-5, with D unresolved. The CDR3 is made up of 15 amino acids. Looked up from germline, CDR1 is SGHDN and CDR2 is FVKESK.

The chain combines TRBV7-2 with TRBJ1-2; the match to TRBD1 covers 7 bases. The CDR3 length is 17 residues. Germline CDR1 is SGHTA and CDR2 is FQGNSA. After removal of 1 base from V and 0 bases from J, the junction contained 8 bases not matched to a gene. The CDR3 here is CASSLEGGTVANYGYTF. The CDR3 DNA follows: TGTGCCAGCAGCTTAGAAGGGGGGACAGTAGCTAACTATGGCTACACCTTC.

The chain uses TRBV24-1 and TRBJ2-1; 9 bases match TRBD1. CDR1 is KGHDR and CDR2 is SFDVKD in the germline V gene. The CDR3 extends over 15 amino acids. V trimming: 2 bases; J trimming: 6 bases; junction bases outside the gene matches: 4. The CDR3 here is CATSDWDRDSNEQFF. CDR3 nucleotides: TGTGCCACCAGTGATTGGGACAGGGACTCCAATGAGCAGTTCTTC.

The chain combines TRBV10-3 with TRBJ2-1; a weak D match, TRBD2 (6 bases). The CDR3 spans 15 residues. Germline lookup yields CDR1 ENHRY and CDR2 SYGVKD. V dropped 4 bases and J dropped 0 bases, with 10 bases sitting between them. CDR3 sequence reads: CAISGRGSSYNEQFF. The DNA for the CDR3 is TGTGCCATCAGTGGACGGGGGAGCTCCTACAATGAGCAGTTCTTC.

This chain links TRBV20-1 with TRBJ2-5; no clear D gene. Germline V gives CDR1 DFQATT, CDR2 SNEGSKA (reference sequence). This CDR3 spans 13 amino acids. The V and J ends lost 1 base and 7 bases respectively, with 13 bases between them. CDR3 nucleotide sequence: TGCAGTGCTAGAGTAATTTCGGTTGCGACCCAGTACTTC. The encoded protein is CSARVISVATQYF.

As to this clonotype: One end of the junction fails to match germline, which may point to a read error. V is TRBV4-1 and J is TRBJ1-2; D uncertain. Germline lookup yields CDR1 MGHRA and CDR2 YSYEKL. This CDR3 region has 11 residues. The CDR3 DNA reads TGCGTCAGCAGCCCGGGATATGGCTACACCTTC. This gives the protein CVSSPGYGYTF.

The chain links TRBV27 to TRBJ2-7, with D possibly TRBD1 on 6 matching bases. CDR3 length: 14 residues. Trimming removed 5 bases at V and 3 bases at J, with 14 bases between. From germline, CDR1 is MNHEY and CDR2 SMNVEV (reference sequence). This CDR3 is CASSVMGANYEQYF. DNA for the CDR3: TGTGCCAGCAGTGTAATGGGGGCCAACTACGAGCAGTACTTC.

This clonotype was observed a few times. The J gene is TRBJ1-4, the V gene TRBV6-6; TRBD1 matches at 7 bases. From germline, CDR1 is MNHNY and CDR2 SVGAGI (reference sequence). The V gene end was trimmed by 1 base and the J gene end by 0 bases; junction bases not matched to a gene: 5. This CDR3 has 17 amino acids. The CDR3 region has the DNA TGTGCCAGCAGTTACTACCGACAGGGAGCAACTAATGAAAAACTGTTTTTT. Translated, it gives CASSYYRQGATNEKLFF.